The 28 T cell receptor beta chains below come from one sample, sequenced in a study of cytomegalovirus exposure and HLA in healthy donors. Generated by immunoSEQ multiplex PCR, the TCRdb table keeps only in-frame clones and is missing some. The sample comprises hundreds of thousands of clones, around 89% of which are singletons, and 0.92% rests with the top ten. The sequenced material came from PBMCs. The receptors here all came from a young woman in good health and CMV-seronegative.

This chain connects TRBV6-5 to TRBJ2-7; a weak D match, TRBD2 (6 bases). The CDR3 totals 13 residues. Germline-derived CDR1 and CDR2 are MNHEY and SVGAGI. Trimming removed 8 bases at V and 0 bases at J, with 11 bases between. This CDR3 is CASGTVNSYEQYF. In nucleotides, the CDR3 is TGTGCCAGCGGGACTGTTAACTCCTACGAGCAGTACTTC.

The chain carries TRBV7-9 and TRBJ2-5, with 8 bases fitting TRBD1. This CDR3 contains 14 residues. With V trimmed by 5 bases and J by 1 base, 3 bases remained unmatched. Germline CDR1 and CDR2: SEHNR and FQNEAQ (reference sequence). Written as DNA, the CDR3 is TGTGCCAGCAGCGACACAGGGGGCCAAGAGACCCAGTACTTC. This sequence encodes CASSDTGGQETQYF.

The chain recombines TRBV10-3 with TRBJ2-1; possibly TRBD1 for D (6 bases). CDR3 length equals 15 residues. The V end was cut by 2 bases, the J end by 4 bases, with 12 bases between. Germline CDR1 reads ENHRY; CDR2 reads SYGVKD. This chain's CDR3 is CAISEQQGQYNEQFF. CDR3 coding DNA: TGTGCCATCAGTGAGCAACAGGGACAATACAATGAGCAGTTCTTC.

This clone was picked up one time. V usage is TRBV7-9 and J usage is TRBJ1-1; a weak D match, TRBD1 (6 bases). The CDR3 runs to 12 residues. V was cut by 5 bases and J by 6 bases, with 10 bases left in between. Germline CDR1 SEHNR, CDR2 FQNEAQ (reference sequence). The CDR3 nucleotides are TGTGCCAGCAGCCGTGGACAGCCTGAAGCTTTCTTT. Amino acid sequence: CASSRGQPEAFF.

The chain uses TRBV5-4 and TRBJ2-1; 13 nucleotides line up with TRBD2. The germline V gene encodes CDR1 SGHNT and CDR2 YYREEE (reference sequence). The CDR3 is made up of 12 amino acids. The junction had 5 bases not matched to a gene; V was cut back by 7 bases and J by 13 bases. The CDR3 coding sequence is TGTGCCAGCCGGGGACTAGCGGGACAACAGTTCTTC. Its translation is CASRGLAGQQFF.

The CDR3 here is CASSPMAGQGRVTGELFF. CDR3 DNA: TGTGCCAGCTCACCAATGGCAGGACAGGGGCGTGTCACCGGGGAGCTGTTTTTT. This chain uses TRBV18 with TRBJ2-2; TRBD1 aligns across 9 bases. Germline assignment: CDR1 KGHSH and CDR2 LQKENI. With V trimmed by 2 bases and J by 4 bases, 11 bases remained unmatched. The CDR3 loop spans 18 amino acids.

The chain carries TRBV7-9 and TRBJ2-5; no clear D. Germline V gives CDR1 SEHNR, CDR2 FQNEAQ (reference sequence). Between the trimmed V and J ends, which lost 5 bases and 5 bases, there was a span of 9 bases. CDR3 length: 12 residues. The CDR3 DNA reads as TGTGCCAGCAGCCTACCCTGGGAGACCCAGTACTTC. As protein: CASSLPWETQYF.

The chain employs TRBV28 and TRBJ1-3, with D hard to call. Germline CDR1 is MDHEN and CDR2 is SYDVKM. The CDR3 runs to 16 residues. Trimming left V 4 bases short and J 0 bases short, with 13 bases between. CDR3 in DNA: TGTGCCAGCAGTTCCCCGGGTTCATTCTCTGGAAACACCATATATTTT. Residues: CASSSPGSFSGNTIYF.

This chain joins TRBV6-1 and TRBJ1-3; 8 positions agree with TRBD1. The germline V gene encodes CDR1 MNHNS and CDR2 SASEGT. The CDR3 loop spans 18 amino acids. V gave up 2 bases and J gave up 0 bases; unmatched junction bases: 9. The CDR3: CASSEIDRGGFSGNTIYF. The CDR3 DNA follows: TGTGCCAGCAGTGAAATCGACAGGGGTGGATTCTCTGGAAACACCATATATTTT.

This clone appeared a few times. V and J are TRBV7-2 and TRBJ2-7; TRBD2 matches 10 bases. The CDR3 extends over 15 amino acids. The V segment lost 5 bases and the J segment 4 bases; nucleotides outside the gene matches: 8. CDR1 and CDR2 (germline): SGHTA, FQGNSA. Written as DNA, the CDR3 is TGTGCCAGCAGCCTAGAAGCGGGAGGGCGGTACGAGCAGTACTTC. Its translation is CASSLEAGGRYEQYF.

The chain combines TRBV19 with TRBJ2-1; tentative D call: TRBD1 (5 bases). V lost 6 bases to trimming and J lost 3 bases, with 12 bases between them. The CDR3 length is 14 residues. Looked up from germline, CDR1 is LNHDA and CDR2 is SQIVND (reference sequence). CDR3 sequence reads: CASRMQGFYNEQFF. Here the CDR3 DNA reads TGTGCCAGTAGGATGCAGGGATTCTACAATGAGCAGTTCTTC.

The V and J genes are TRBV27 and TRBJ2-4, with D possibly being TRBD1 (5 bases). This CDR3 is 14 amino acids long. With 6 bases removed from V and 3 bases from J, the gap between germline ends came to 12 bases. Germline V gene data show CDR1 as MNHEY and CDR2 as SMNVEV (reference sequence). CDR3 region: CASRGVTGKNIQYF. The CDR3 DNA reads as TGTGCCAGCAGAGGGGTAACAGGCAAAAACATTCAGTACTTC.

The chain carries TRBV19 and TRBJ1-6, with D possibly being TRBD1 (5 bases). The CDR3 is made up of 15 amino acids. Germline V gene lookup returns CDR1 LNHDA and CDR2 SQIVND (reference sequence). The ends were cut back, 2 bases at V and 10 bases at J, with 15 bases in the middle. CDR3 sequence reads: CASSIKQGGGSPLHF. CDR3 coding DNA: TGTGCCAGTAGTATAAAGCAGGGAGGAGGGTCACCCCTCCACTTT. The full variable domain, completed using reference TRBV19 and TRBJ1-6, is DGGITQSPKYLFRKEGQNVTLSCEQNLNHDAMYWYRQDPGQGLRLIYYSQIVNDFQKGDIAEGYSVSREKKESFPLTVTSAQKNPTAFYLCASSIKQGGGSPLHFGNGTRLTVT.

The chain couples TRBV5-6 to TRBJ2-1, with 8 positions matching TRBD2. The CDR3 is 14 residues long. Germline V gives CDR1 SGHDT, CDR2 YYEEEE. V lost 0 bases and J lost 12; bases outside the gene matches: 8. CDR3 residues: CASSLAGGPLWQFF. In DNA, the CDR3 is TGTGCCAGCAGCTTGGCGGGAGGGCCGCTTTGGCAGTTCTTC. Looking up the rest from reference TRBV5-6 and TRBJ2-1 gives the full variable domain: DAGVTQSPTHLIKTRGQQVTLRCSPKSGHDTVSWYQQALGQGPQFIFQYYEEEERQRGNFPDRFSGHQFPNYSSELNVNALLLGDSALYLCASSLAGGPLWQFFGPGTRLTVL.

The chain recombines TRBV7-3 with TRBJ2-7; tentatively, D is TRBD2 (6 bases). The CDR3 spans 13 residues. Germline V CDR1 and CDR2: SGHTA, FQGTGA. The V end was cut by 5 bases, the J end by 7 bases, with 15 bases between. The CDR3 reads CASSPRPGGEQYF. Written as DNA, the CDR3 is TGTGCCAGCAGCCCCCGGCCAGGAGGGGAGCAGTACTTC.

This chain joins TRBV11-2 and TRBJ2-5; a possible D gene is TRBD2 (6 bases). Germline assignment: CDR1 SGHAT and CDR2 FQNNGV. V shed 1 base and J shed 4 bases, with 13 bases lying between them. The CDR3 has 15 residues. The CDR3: CASSLGAGTVETQYF. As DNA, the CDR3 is TGTGCCAGCAGCTTAGGGGCGGGAACGGTAGAGACCCAGTACTTC.

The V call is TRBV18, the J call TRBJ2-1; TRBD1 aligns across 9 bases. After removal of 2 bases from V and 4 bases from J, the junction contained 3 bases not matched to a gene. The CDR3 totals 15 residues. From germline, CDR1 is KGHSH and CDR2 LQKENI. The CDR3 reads CASSPRTGDYNEQFF. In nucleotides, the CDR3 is TGTGCCAGCTCACCAAGGACAGGGGATTACAATGAGCAGTTCTTC.

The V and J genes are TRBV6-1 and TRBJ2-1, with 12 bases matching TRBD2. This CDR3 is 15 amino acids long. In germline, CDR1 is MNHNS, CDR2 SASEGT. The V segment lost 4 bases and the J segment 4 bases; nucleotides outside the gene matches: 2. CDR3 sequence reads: CASSATSGGYNEQFF. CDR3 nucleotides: TGTGCCAGCAGTGCGACTAGCGGGGGATACAATGAGCAGTTCTTC.

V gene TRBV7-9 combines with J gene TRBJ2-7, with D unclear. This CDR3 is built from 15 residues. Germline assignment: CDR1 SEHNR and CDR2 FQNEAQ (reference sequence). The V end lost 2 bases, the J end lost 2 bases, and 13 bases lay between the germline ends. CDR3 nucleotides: TGTGCCAGCAGCTTAAAAGCAGGCCAGACCTACGAGCAGTACTTC. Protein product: CASSLKAGQTYEQYF.

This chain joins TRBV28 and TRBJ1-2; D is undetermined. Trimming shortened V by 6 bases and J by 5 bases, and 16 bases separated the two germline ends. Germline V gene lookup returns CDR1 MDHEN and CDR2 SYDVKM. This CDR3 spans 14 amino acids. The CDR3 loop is CASRPPWRPYGYTF. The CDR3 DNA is TGTGCCAGCAGGCCCCCGTGGAGGCCTTATGGCTACACCTTC.

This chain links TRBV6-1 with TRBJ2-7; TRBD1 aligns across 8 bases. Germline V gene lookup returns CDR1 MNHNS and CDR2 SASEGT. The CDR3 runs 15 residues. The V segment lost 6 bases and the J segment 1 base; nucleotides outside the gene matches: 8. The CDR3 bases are TGTGCCAGCAGGTCGGGGACAGGCATTTCCTACGAGCAGTACTTC. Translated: CASRSGTGISYEQYF.

The CDR3 nucleotides read TGTGCCAGCCAGGGACTAGCGGGAGTCAGCGAGCAGTACTTC. It translates to CASQGLAGVSEQYF. This chain links TRBV6-5 with TRBJ2-7, with 14 bases identical to TRBD2. This CDR3 region has 14 residues. The ends lost 8 bases at V and 6 bases at J; junction bases unmatched: 6. Germline CDR1 reads MNHEY; CDR2 reads SVGAGI.

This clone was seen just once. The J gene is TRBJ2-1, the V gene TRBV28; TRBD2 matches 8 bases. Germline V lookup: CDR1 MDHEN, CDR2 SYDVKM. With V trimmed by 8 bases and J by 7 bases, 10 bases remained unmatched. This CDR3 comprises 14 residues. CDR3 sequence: CASCSSGIFNEQFF. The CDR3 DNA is TGTGCCAGCTGTAGTAGCGGGATTTTTAATGAGCAGTTCTTC.

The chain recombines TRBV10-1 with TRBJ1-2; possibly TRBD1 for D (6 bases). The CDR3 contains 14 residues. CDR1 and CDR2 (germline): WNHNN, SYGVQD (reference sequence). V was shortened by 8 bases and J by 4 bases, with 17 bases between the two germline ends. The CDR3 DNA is TGCGCCAGCGGACCATCGGGACAACCCTATGGCTACACCTTC. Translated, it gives CASGPSGQPYGYTF.

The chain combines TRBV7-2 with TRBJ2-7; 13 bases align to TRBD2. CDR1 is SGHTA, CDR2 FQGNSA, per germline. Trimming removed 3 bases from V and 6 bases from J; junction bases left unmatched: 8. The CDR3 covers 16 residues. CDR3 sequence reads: CASSFAGLAGAVEQYF. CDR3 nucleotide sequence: TGTGCCAGCAGCTTCGCCGGACTAGCGGGAGCTGTCGAGCAGTACTTC.

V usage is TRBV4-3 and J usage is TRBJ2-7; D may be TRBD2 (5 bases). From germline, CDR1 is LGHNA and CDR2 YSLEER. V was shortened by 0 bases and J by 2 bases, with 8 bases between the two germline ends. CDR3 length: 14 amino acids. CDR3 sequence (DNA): TGCGCCAGCAGCCAAGATTCCGGGGCCTACGAGCAGTACTTC. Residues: CASSQDSGAYEQYF.

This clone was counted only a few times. The CDR3 bases are TGTGCCAGCTCGGGACAGGGTGACGAAAAACTGTTTTTT. Translated: CASSGQGDEKLFF. The chain uses TRBV27 and TRBJ1-4, with TRBD1 identical over 9 bases. This CDR3 comprises 13 residues. J was trimmed by 8 bases and V by 8 bases; bases with no gene match: 6. Germline CDR1 MNHEY, CDR2 SMNVEV (reference sequence).

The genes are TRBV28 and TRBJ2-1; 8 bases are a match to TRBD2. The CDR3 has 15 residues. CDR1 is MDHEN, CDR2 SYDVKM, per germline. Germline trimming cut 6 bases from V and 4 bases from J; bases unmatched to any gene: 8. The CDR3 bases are TGTGCCAGCAGCGGGTGGCTAGCGGGTTACAATGAGCAGTTCTTC. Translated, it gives CASSGWLAGYNEQFF.